This TCR beta chain stems from a study of blood T cell repertoires in COVID-19. As for the study in general: Sites across the United States, Italy and Spain contributed samples from acute and convalescent COVID-19. Sample material is recorded as cDNA or gDNA derived from T cells, B-cell-depleted T cells, or PBMCs.

Germline CDR1 is SGHRS and CDR2 is YFSETQ. The CDR3 consists of 14 residues. Authors' data handling: Researchers report that nucleated cell counts were estimated from reference gene primer amplification. Data came from immunoSEQ multiplex PCR; TCRdb stores just in-frame clones and leaves some out. V, J and clone size reflect that table, while D and trimming were determined from the DNA. The sample lists around 150,000 clones; 65% to 85% were seen once. About this clone: Its ends do not fully match the called genes, so a read error is possible.

This chain connects TRBV5-1 to TRBJ1-4; weak D call: TRBD1 (5 bases). Sample: peripheral blood. The sequence was obtained from a woman of 80 years or more with acute or convalescent COVID-19. DNA for the CDR3: TGCGCCCGCAGCGGCGGGGGGGAAGTTGAAAAACTGTTTTTT. Its translation is CARSGGGEVEKLFF.